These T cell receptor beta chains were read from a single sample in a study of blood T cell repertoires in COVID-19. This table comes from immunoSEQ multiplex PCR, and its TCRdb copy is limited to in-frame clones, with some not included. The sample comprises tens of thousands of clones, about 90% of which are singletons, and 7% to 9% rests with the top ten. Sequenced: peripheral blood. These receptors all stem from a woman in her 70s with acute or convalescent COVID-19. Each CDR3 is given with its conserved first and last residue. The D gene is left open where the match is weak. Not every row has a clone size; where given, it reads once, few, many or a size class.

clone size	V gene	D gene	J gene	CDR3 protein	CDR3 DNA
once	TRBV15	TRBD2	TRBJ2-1	CATSREPGLAGGLEFF	TGTGCCACCAGCAGAGAGCCGGGACTAGCGGGAGGTTTAGAGTTCTTC
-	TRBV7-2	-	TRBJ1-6	CASSLGAGAPLHF	TGTGCCAGCAGCTTAGGCGCAGGGGCACCCCTCCACTTT
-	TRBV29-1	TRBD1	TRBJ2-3	CSAGKQGVGGTDTQYF	TGCAGCGCCGGAAAACAGGGGGTTGGTGGCACAGATACGCAGTATTTT
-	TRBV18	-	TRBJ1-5	CASSRQDQPQHF	TGTGCCAGCTCACGACAGGATCAGCCCCAGCATTTT
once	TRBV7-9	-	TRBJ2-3	CASSLSGGTDTQYF	TGTGCCAGCAGCTTATCGGGGGGCACAGATACGCAGTATTTT
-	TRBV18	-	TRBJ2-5	CASSPTRIGETQYF	TGTGCCAGCTCACCAACGAGGATCGGGGAGACCCAGTACTTC
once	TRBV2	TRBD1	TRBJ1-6	CASSEFAGQGHSPLHF	TGTGCCAGCAGTGAATTTGCGGGACAGGGTCATTCACCCCTCCACTTT
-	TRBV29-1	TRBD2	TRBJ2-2	CSVVGGEATGELFF	TGCAGCGTTGTGGGAGGGGAGGCCACCGGGGAGCTGTTTTTT
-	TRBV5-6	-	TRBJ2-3	CASSRTRTAGTRTDTQYF	TGTGCCAGCAGCCGTACTAGGACTGCGGGGACTCGCACAGATACGCAGTATTTT
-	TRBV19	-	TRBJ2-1	CASSTSYNEQFF	TGTGCCAGTAGTACTTCCTACAATGAGCAGTTCTTC
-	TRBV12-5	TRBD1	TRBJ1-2	CASGLISTGGYGYTF	TGTGCTAGTGGTTTAATTTCGACAGGGGGCTATGGCTACACCTTC
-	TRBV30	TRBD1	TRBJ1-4	CAWSVMRVRGTGLEEKLFF	TGTGCCTGGAGTGTAATGAGAGTGAGGGGGACAGGGTTAGAAGAAAAACTGTTTTTT
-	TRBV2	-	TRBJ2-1	CASSDDGGIGNEQFF	TGTGCCAGCAGTGACGACGGAGGTATCGGCAATGAGCAGTTCTTC
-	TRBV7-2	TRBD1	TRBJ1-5	CASSADRGFSQPQHF	TGTGCCAGCAGCGCTGACAGGGGATTTAGTCAGCCCCAGCATTTT
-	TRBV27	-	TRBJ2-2	CASSLTLTGELFF	TGTGCCAGCAGTTTAACTCTTACCGGGGAGCTGTTTTTT
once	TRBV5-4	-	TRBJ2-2	CASSIIAPNTGELFF	TGTGCCAGCAGCATAATAGCGCCTAACACCGGGGAGCTGTTTTTT
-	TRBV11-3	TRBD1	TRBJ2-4	CASSSGTAKNIQYF	TGTGCCAGCAGCTCCGGGACAGCTAAAAACATTCAGTACTTC